These T cell receptor beta chains were read from a single sample in a study of response to subunit inactivated influenza vaccine. TCRdb fed the RT-PCR reads into MiXCR, producing one record per CDR3 protein. The sample contains roughly 650,000 distinct CDR3 sequences, around a sixth of which appear only once. The material was PBMCs from blood, obtained 11 to 12 days after vaccination. These receptors were taken from a middle-aged man who received an inactivated influenza vaccine. Both conserved end residues are part of each CDR3. A D gene is named only where the DNA matches it firmly. For some rows the clone size is stated as once, few or many, or as a class when expanded; others skip it.

j_call	v_call	clone_size	d_call	cdr3_nt	cdr3_aa
TRBJ2-1	TRBV2	NA	TRBD2	TGTGCCAGCAGTGAAGTCGGACTAGTGGATGTCAATGAGCAGTTCTTC	CASSEVGLVDVNEQFF
TRBJ2-7	TRBV12-3/TRBV12-4	NA	TRBD2	TGTGCCAGCACCTATCGACTAGCTCCCTACGAGCAGTACTTC	CASTYRLAPYEQYF
TRBJ2-5	TRBV29-1	NA	NA	TGCAGCGTGGGGGAAGGGGCGCAGTACTTC	CSVGEGAQYF
TRBJ2-2	TRBV4-1	NA	NA	TGCGCCAGCAGCCATTCTACAGGTACCGGGGAGCTGTTTTTT	CASSHSTGTGELFF
TRBJ1-1	TRBV5-1	NA	NA	TGCGCCAGCAATGCAGGGAGCAACACTGAAGCTTTCTTT	CASNAGSNTEAFF
TRBJ2-3	TRBV5-1	NA	TRBD2	TGCGCCAGCAGACTAGCGGGAAGGCGAGATACGCAGTATTTT	CASRLAGRRDTQYF
TRBJ1-2	TRBV20-1	NA	TRBD1	TGCAGTGAAGCGGGACAGGGCCACTATGGCTACACCTTC	CSEAGQGHYGYTF
TRBJ2-1	TRBV7-9	many	NA	TGTGCCAGCAGCTTAGTGGGACCCACTGAGCAGTTCTTC	CASSLVGPTEQFF
TRBJ2-2	TRBV4-3	NA	TRBD1	TGCGCCAGCAGCCAGATGACAGGGGGGGGCGGGGAGCTGTTTTTT	CASSQMTGGGGELFF
TRBJ2-1	TRBV5-6	NA	TRBD2	TGTGCCAGCAGCTTGGGGGGACTAGGGGTTGAGCAGTTCTTC	CASSLGGLGVEQFF
TRBJ1-6	TRBV12-3/TRBV12-4	many	TRBD1	TGTGCCAGCAGTTTGGGGACAGGGGGAGTTTATTCACCCCTCCACTTT	CASSLGTGGVYSPLHF
TRBJ2-5	TRBV7-8	many	TRBD2	TGTGCCAGCAGCTTATCAGCGGGGGGAGAAGAGACCCAGTACTTC	CASSLSAGGEETQYF
TRBJ2-3	TRBV12-3/TRBV12-4	many	TRBD2	TGTGCCAGCAGTGTCTATAGCGGGGGGGCCACAGATACGCAGTATTTT	CASSVYSGGATDTQYF
TRBJ2-3	TRBV20-1	NA	NA	TGCAGTGCTAGAGATGTCCGCGCTAGGGGCACAGATACGCAGTATTTT	CSARDVRARGTDTQYF
TRBJ1-1	TRBV27	NA	NA	TGTGCCAGCAGTTTAGACCCACCCCCCTTGAACACTGAAGCTTTCTTT	CASSLDPPPLNTEAFF
TRBJ2-5	TRBV11-2	NA	TRBD2	TGTGCCAGCAGCTTACGGATTTTAGCGGGAGGTAGTGGGAAAGAGACCCAGTACTTC	CASSLRILAGGSGKETQYF
TRBJ2-5	TRBV12-3/TRBV12-4	few	NA	TGTGCCAGCAGTACTACGGCCGACAGCGGGTGGGAGACCCAGTACTTC	CASSTTADSGWETQYF
TRBJ2-2	TRBV7-9	NA	NA	TGTGCCAGCAGCCTTGCCTCCTCAACCACCGGGGAGCTGTTTTTT	CASSLASSTTGELFF
TRBJ1-1	TRBV4-1	NA	NA	TGCGCCAGCAGCCATCCAACCAGGGATTTTGAAGCTTTCTTT	CASSHPTRDFEAFF
TRBJ2-1	TRBV19	NA	NA	TGTGCCAGTAGTATAGCGACCAGGCCCCAGTGGAGCTCCTACAATGAGCAGTTCTTC	CASSIATRPQWSSYNEQFF
TRBJ2-1	TRBV10-3	NA	TRBD2	TGTGCCATCAGTGGACTAGCGGAAATGAATGAGCAGTTCTTC	CAISGLAEMNEQFF
TRBJ2-7	TRBV9	few	TRBD1	TGTGCCAGCAGCGTAGCCACAGGGGACTCCTACGAGCAGTACTTC	CASSVATGDSYEQYF
TRBJ1-5	TRBV10-3	NA	TRBD1	TGTGCCATCAGTGACTCCGGGACAGGGGATAGCAATCAGCCCCAGCATTTT	CAISDSGTGDSNQPQHF
TRBJ2-7	TRBV12-3/TRBV12-4	many	TRBD2	TGTGCCAGCAGTTCCCTACTAGCGGGAGATGCCGAGCAGTACTTC	CASSSLLAGDAEQYF
TRBJ2-4	TRBV19	NA	TRBD1	TGTGCCAGTAGTCCCGGACAGGGGTTCGACATTCAGTACTTC	CASSPGQGFDIQYF
TRBJ2-7	TRBV19	NA	NA	TGTGCCAGTAGTATAGAGTACAGGACGAGCTCCTACGAGCAGTACTTC	CASSIEYRTSSYEQYF
TRBJ2-1	TRBV20-1	NA	TRBD2	TGCAGTGCTTGTAGACTAGCGGGCCACAATGAGCAGTTCTTC	CSACRLAGHNEQFF
TRBJ1-1	TRBV4-3	few	NA	TGCGCCAGCAGCCAAGTCCCAACCGTGGGGAACACTGAAGCTTTCTTT	CASSQVPTVGNTEAFF
TRBJ2-7	TRBV7-4	NA	NA	TGTGCCAGCAGCTCAAACGAAGGGCCCCACGAGCAGTACTTC	CASSSNEGPHEQYF
TRBJ2-2	TRBV7-6	NA	NA	TGTGCCAGCTCTTTCTCTCGGGCCGGGGAGCTGTTTTTT	CASSFSRAGELFF
TRBJ2-5	TRBV10-3	NA	NA	TGTGCCATCAGTGAGTGGGGGGGCTCTGATGAGACCCAGTACTTC	CAISEWGGSDETQYF
TRBJ2-7	TRBV5-1	many	NA	TGCGCCAGCAGCACTTTACAAGGGGCTCCCTACGAGCAGTACTTC	CASSTLQGAPYEQYF
TRBJ2-3	TRBV7-3	few	NA	TGTGCCAGCAGCTTAAAGGCGTCCTGGTGGGGCACAGATACGCAGTATTTT	CASSLKASWWGTDTQYF
TRBJ1-3	TRBV30	NA	NA	TGTGCCTGGAACCCCTGGGCTGGAAACACCATATATTTT	CAWNPWAGNTIYF
TRBJ2-5	TRBV4-3	few	NA	TGCGCCAGCAGCCAAGACGGAGGGGGGGAAGAGACCCAGTACTTC	CASSQDGGGEETQYF
TRBJ2-1	TRBV3-1	few	NA	TGTGCCAGCAGCCAAGTCTCCAGGAGCTCCTACAATGAGCAGTTCTTC	CASSQVSRSSYNEQFF
TRBJ1-5	TRBV20-1	many	TRBD1	TGCAGTGCTAGAGGGAGACAGGGTTTCCATCAGCCCCAGCATTTT	CSARGRQGFHQPQHF
TRBJ2-5	TRBV5-1	few	NA	TGCGCCAGCAGCTTGATTTTACAACCGGGGGAGACCCAGTACTTC	CASSLILQPGETQYF
TRBJ1-4	TRBV18	NA	NA	TGTGCCAGCTCACCCCCAGGCGCGGGAAGTAATGAAAAACTGTTTTTT	CASSPPGAGSNEKLFF
TRBJ2-1	TRBV20-1	few	TRBD2	TGCAGTGCTAGTGTTCACTTAGCGGGGGTATACAATGAGCAGTTCTTC	CSASVHLAGVYNEQFF
TRBJ2-7	TRBV20-1	many	NA	TGCAGTGCTAGGGTTCTAGCGCTCGACGAGCAGTACTTC	CSARVLALDEQYF
TRBJ2-3	TRBV20-1	NA	NA	TGCAGTGCTAGAAAATTACAGGAGAAACCAGATACGCAGTATTTT	CSARKLQEKPDTQYF
TRBJ2-2	TRBV6-1	few	NA	TGTGCCAGCACCAGGACCGGGGAGCTGTTTTTT	CASTRTGELFF
TRBJ2-1	TRBV20-1	NA	TRBD2	TGCAGTGCTAGTGCGGGGGGATTTTACAATGAGCAGTTCTTC	CSASAGGFYNEQFF
TRBJ1-2	TRBV5-5	NA	NA	TGTGCCAGCAGTCAAGAAACCCACGGGGGTGGCTACACCTTC	CASSQETHGGGYTF
TRBJ2-5	TRBV28	few	NA	TGTGCCAGCAGTGAAACAGGGAGGCAAGAGACCCAGTACTTC	CASSETGRQETQYF
TRBJ2-4	TRBV6-2/TRBV6-3	many	NA	TGTGCCAGCAGTTTGGCCGGGAGACCAGGGGACATTCAGTACTTC	CASSLAGRPGDIQYF
TRBJ2-2	TRBV6-5	NA	NA	TGTGCCAGCAGTTGGACCCACACCGGGGAGCTGTTTTTT	CASSWTHTGELFF
TRBJ2-5	TRBV4-3	few	NA	TGCGCCAGCAGCTTAGAGGGGGGGGAGACCCAGTACTTC	CASSLEGGETQYF
TRBJ2-2	TRBV2	NA	TRBD2	TGTGCCAGCAGTGGACGACTTTGGGGAGGGTCCGCCGGGGAGCTGTTTTTT	CASSGRLWGGSAGELFF
TRBJ2-7	TRBV7-6	few	TRBD2	TGTGCCAGCAGCTTGCGGACTAGCGGGCCAGTTGAGCAGTACTTC	CASSLRTSGPVEQYF
TRBJ2-1	TRBV19	NA	NA	TGTGCCAGTAGTACTCCCTACGTACAGTACTACCCCACCTACAATGAGCAGTTCTTC	CASSTPYVQYYPTYNEQFF
TRBJ2-3	TRBV20-1	many	TRBD2	TGCAGTGCTAGAGAACTAGCGGCCCCCACGGATACGCAGTATTTT	CSARELAAPTDTQYF